Listed here are 30 T cell receptor beta chains from one sample, sequenced in a study of cytomegalovirus exposure and HLA in healthy donors. This PCR relied on a set of 60 Vbeta primers and 13 Jbeta primers. TCRdb's copy holds only in-frame clones and misses some; the assay was immunoSEQ multiplex PCR. The sample totals some 82,000 clones. The source material was PBMCs. Every receptor here comes from a woman aged 25 to 39 in good health and CMV-seronegative.

Regarding this clone: At one end, the junction sequence differs from germline, possibly due to a read error. The V call is TRBV29-1, the J call TRBJ2-3; D perhaps matches TRBD2 (5 bases). CDR3 length: 12 amino acids. Germline V lookup: CDR1 SQVTM, CDR2 ANQGSEA. DNA for the CDR3: TGCAGCGTTCGGGAAGGGCCAGATAAGCAGTATTTT. Translating it yields CSVREGPDKQYF.

The rearrangement joins TRBV7-8 to TRBJ2-5; 11 bases map to TRBD2. Germline CDR1 is SGHVS and CDR2 is FQNEAQ. This CDR3 region has 19 residues. Trimming took 1 base from V and 1 from J; bases not matched to a gene: 11. The CDR3 bases are TGTGCCAGCAGCTTAGGGGCTGGGCGTCTAGCGGGAGGCCAAGAGACCCAGTACTTC. Translating it yields CASSLGAGRLAGGQETQYF.

The V gene is TRBV7-2, the J gene TRBJ2-7, with 13 bases matching TRBD2. Trimming at V came to 5 bases and at J to 4 bases, leaving 5 bases not matched to a gene. The CDR3 length is 15 residues. Germline CDR1 is SGHTA and CDR2 is FQGNSA. The CDR3: CASSPGTSGIYEQYF. Here the CDR3 DNA reads TGTGCCAGCAGCCCCGGGACTAGCGGGATATACGAGCAGTACTTC.

The CDR3 is CASSHQEGSSYEQYF. CDR3 bases: TGTGCCAGCAGTCACCAGGAGGGAAGCTCCTACGAGCAGTACTTC. The V call is TRBV6-5, the J call TRBJ2-7; tentatively, D is TRBD2 (6 bases). This CDR3 contains 15 residues. V was shortened by 5 bases and J by 0 bases, with 14 bases between the two germline ends. Germline CDR1 and CDR2: MNHEY and SVGAGI.

This chain joins TRBV6-6 and TRBJ1-3; no reliable D call. Trimming stripped 7 bases from V and 0 bases from J, with 10 bases between. CDR1 and CDR2 (germline): MNHNY, SVGAGI (reference sequence). This CDR3 has 14 amino acids. The CDR3 nucleotides are TGTGCCAGCAAAAAGTCGAGCTCTGGAAACACCATATATTTT. Translated: CASKKSSSGNTIYF.

This chain joins TRBV19 and TRBJ1-2; D not certain. CDR3 length equals 13 residues. The germline V gene has CDR1 LNHDA and CDR2 SQIVND (reference sequence). The germline V and J ends were trimmed by 6 bases and 1 base, with 9 bases remaining between them. The CDR3 protein is CASSHGNNYGYTF. The CDR3 DNA is TGTGCCAGTAGCCACGGGAATAACTATGGCTACACCTTC.

The chain is built from TRBV2 and TRBJ2-7; 11 nucleotides agree with TRBD2. The trim removed 6 bases at V and 3 bases at J, leaving 4 bases unmatched. CDR3 size: 14 residues. Germline-derived CDR1 and CDR2 are SNHLY and FYNNEI. This chain's CDR3 is CASRPSGRNYEQYF. The CDR3 nucleotides are TGTGCCAGCAGACCTAGCGGGAGGAACTACGAGCAGTACTTC.

J is TRBJ1-2 and V is TRBV4-1; D gene ambiguous. V was shortened by 1 base and J by 8 bases, with 17 bases between the two germline ends. The CDR3 extends over 15 amino acids. Germline V lookup: CDR1 MGHRA, CDR2 YSYEKL. Here the CDR3 DNA reads TGCGCCAGCAGCCAAGGGGAAGCTTCTGGAGGAGGCTACACCTTC. Translating it yields CASSQGEASGGGYTF.

This chain uses TRBV29-1 with TRBJ2-3; 8 nucleotides align to TRBD1. The CDR3 covers 14 residues. The ends lost 6 bases at V and 5 bases at J; junction bases unmatched: 10. From germline, CDR1 is SQVTM and CDR2 ANQGSEA. CDR3 sequence: CSVLGQGTGDTQYF. The CDR3 bases are TGCAGCGTCCTGGGGCAGGGGACAGGAGATACGCAGTATTTT.

The chain has TRBV6-6 and TRBJ1-5; 10 bases map to TRBD1. The ends lost 9 bases at V and 12 bases at J; junction bases unmatched: 8. From germline, CDR1 is MNHNY and CDR2 SVGAGI (reference sequence). The CDR3 length is 12 residues. The CDR3 reads CASSRDRGFQHF. For the CDR3, the DNA is TGTGCCAGTTCCCGGGACAGGGGCTTCCAGCATTTT.

The chain carries TRBV19 and TRBJ1-1; D not resolved. The V gene's germline CDR1 is LNHDA and CDR2 SQIVND (reference sequence). Trimming took off 7 bases at V and 1 base at J, with 10 bases between the two ends. The CDR3 extends over 13 amino acids. The CDR3 region is CASKVPGNTEAFF. Written as DNA, the CDR3 is TGTGCCAGTAAGGTTCCGGGGAACACTGAAGCTTTCTTT.

This rearrangement joins TRBV6-1 to TRBJ1-2; no clear D. CDR1 is MNHNS, CDR2 SASEGT, per germline. The V and J ends lost 2 bases and 4 bases respectively, with 14 bases between them. The CDR3 has 15 residues. The CDR3, as DNA: TGTGCCAGCAGTGAACACACGAGAGGAGGCTATGGCTACACCTTC. Its translation: CASSEHTRGGYGYTF.

The gene calls are TRBV7-9 and TRBJ2-6; 7 bases match TRBD2. CDR3 length: 19 amino acids. Trimming removed 1 base from V and 0 bases from J; junction bases left unmatched: 9. Looked up from germline, CDR1 is SEHNR and CDR2 is FQNEAQ (reference sequence). The DNA for the CDR3 is TGTGCCAGCAGCTTAGTCGGCAGCGGGGTCCTCTCTGGGGCCAACGTCCTGACTTTC. Translating it yields CASSLVGSGVLSGANVLTF.

The V and J genes are TRBV30 and TRBJ1-1; no clear D. Trimming stripped 3 bases from V and 2 bases from J, with 7 bases between. This CDR3 contains 12 residues. Germline V gene sequence: CDR1 GTSNPN, CDR2 SVGIG (reference sequence). CDR3 nucleotide sequence: TGTGCCTGGAGGGACTACAACACTGAAGCTTTCTTT. This encodes CAWRDYNTEAFF.

The rearrangement joins TRBV2 to TRBJ2-7; 8 positions match TRBD2. Per the germline V gene, CDR1 is SNHLY and CDR2 is FYNNEI. The CDR3 is 13 residues long. Trimming at V came to 7 bases and at J to 3 bases, leaving 5 bases not matched to a gene. The CDR3 DNA sequence: TGTGCCAGCACAGCGGGAGAAGTCTACGAGCAGTACTTC. It translates to CASTAGEVYEQYF.

The DNA for the CDR3 is TGTGCCAGCAGTTTACAGGGGGCTGGCTATGGCTACACCTTC. This translates into CASSLQGAGYGYTF. The chain links TRBV28 to TRBJ1-2; 8 bases align to TRBD1. Per germline, CDR1 MDHEN and CDR2 SYDVKM. Losses at the gene ends were 2 bases for V and 4 bases for J; bases not matched to a gene: 3. The CDR3 loop spans 14 amino acids.

This chain connects TRBV7-9 to TRBJ2-3; D perhaps matches TRBD2 (5 bases). CDR1 SEHNR and CDR2 FQNEAQ come from the germline V gene (reference sequence). The CDR3 loop spans 15 amino acids. V lost 4 bases and J 2 bases, leaving 13 bases between the germline ends. CDR3 bases: TGTGCCAGCAGCTCCCTAAGCGGCGTCACAGATACGCAGTATTTT. As protein: CASSSLSGVTDTQYF.

The CDR3 nucleotides read TGTGCCAGCAGTGAGGTCATGGGGGCCAGGGGAGCTTTCTTT. It is translated as CASSEVMGARGAFF. V usage is TRBV25-1 and J usage is TRBJ1-1, with D tentatively TRBD1 (6 bases). V lost 3 bases and J 10 bases, leaving 18 bases between the germline ends. Germline V CDR1 and CDR2: MGHDK, SYGVNS. The CDR3 totals 14 residues.

The genes are TRBV30 and TRBJ2-2, with 9 bases fitting TRBD1. V lost 3 bases to trimming and J lost 5 bases; unmatched junction nucleotides: 1. Germline V lookup: CDR1 GTSNPN, CDR2 SVGIG (reference sequence). This CDR3 is built from 13 residues. The CDR3 region is CAWSGQGTGELFF. For the CDR3, the DNA is TGTGCCTGGAGCGGACAGGGGACCGGGGAGCTGTTTTTT.

The DNA of the CDR3 is TGTGCCAGTAGTGCGGGGGGAAGCTCCTACGAGCAGTACTTC. Its translation is CASSAGGSSYEQYF. This chain uses TRBV19 with TRBJ2-7, with TRBD2 matching 8 bases. This CDR3 is 14 amino acids long. Germline loops: CDR1 LNHDA, CDR2 SQIVND (reference sequence). Losses at the gene ends were 5 bases for V and 0 bases for J; bases not matched to a gene: 3.

The V and J genes are TRBV6-1 and TRBJ2-7; D is possibly TRBD1 (5 bases). The CDR3 has 13 residues. CDR1 and CDR2 from the germline V gene are MNHNS and SASEGT. V was clipped by 6 bases and J by 1 base, with 10 bases between them. The CDR3 sequence is CASSLQESYEQYF. As DNA, the CDR3 is TGTGCCAGCAGCTTACAGGAATCCTACGAGCAGTACTTC.

The chain carries TRBV4-2 and TRBJ2-5, with 12 bases aligning to TRBD2. This CDR3 has 16 amino acids. The germline gives CDR1 LGHNA, CDR2 YNFKEQ. The J segment lost 0 bases and the V segment lost 6 bases, leaving 5 bases of the junction unmatched. The CDR3 loop is CASSQTSGGNQETQYF. In nucleotides, the CDR3 is TGTGCCAGCAGTCAGACTAGCGGGGGAAACCAAGAGACCCAGTACTTC.

The chain couples TRBV6-6 to TRBJ1-5; D is undetermined. The V end was cut by 2 bases, the J end by 8 bases, with 7 bases between. CDR1 and CDR2 (germline): MNHNY, SVGAGI (reference sequence). The CDR3 has 12 amino acids. The CDR3 region has the DNA TGTGCCAGCAGTTACGGCGGAGAGCCCCAGCATTTT. It specifies CASSYGGEPQHF.

The chain recombines TRBV5-1 with TRBJ2-7; TRBD2 might be the D (5 bases). Trimming stripped 0 bases from V and 7 bases from J, with 14 bases between. Germline V lookup: CDR1 SGHRS, CDR2 YFSETQ. The CDR3 totals 14 residues. The CDR3 sequence: CASSLEWTGKEQYF. CDR3 sequence (DNA): TGCGCCAGCAGCTTGGAGTGGACGGGAAAAGAGCAGTACTTC.

The V and J genes are TRBV30 and TRBJ2-3; 7 bases are a match to TRBD1. V shed 3 bases and J 4 bases; nucleotides not matched to a gene: 1. This CDR3 region has 12 residues. The germline V gene has CDR1 GTSNPN and CDR2 SVGIG (reference sequence). CDR3 region: CAWRDRSDTQYF. CDR3 sequence (DNA): TGTGCCTGGAGGGACAGGTCAGATACGCAGTATTTT.

The chain carries TRBV5-1 and TRBJ1-4; D is unresolved. V gave up 5 bases and J gave up 3 bases, with 8 bases separating them. CDR1 is SGHRS and CDR2 is YFSETQ in the germline V gene. The CDR3 has 13 amino acids. CDR3 DNA: TGCGCCAGCAGAAAGGAGCCTAATGAAAAACTGTTTTTT. This codes for CASRKEPNEKLFF.

The chain has TRBV5-8 and TRBJ1-2; the D is unclear. This CDR3 is built from 15 residues. CDR1 is SGHTS and CDR2 is YDEGEE in the germline V gene. V was shortened by 0 bases and J by 5 bases, with 14 bases between the two germline ends. DNA of the CDR3: TGTGCCAGCAGCTTGGTGGCCGCAGGAATATATGGCTACACCTTC. As protein: CASSLVAAGIYGYTF.

The chain uses TRBV2 and TRBJ1-5, with a weak D call TRBD1 (5 bases). The CDR3 runs 12 residues. Trimming shortened V by 3 bases and J by 11 bases, and 11 bases separated the two germline ends. CDR1 is SNHLY and CDR2 is FYNNEI in the germline V gene. The CDR3 DNA reads as TGTGCCAGCAGTGATGGACAACGGTCCCAGCATTTT. Its translation: CASSDGQRSQHF. Looking up the rest from reference TRBV2 and TRBJ1-5 gives the full variable domain: EPEVTQTPSHQVTQMGQEVILRCVPISNHLYFYWYRQILGQKVEFLVSFYNNEISEKSEIFDDQFSVERPDGSNFTLKIRSTKLEDSAMYFCASSDGQRSQHFGDGTRLSIL.

This chain connects TRBV30 to TRBJ1-2; D unclear. The CDR3 has 13 residues. Germline CDR1 and CDR2: GTSNPN and SVGIG (reference sequence). The V and J ends lost 0 bases and 8 bases respectively, with 13 bases between them. The CDR3 region is CAWSVGGSEGYTF. The CDR3, as DNA: TGTGCCTGGAGTGTTGGAGGGTCTGAGGGCTACACCTTC.

The J gene is TRBJ1-1, the V gene TRBV27; D gene unclear. CDR3 length: 15 residues. V was trimmed by 0 bases and J by 0 bases, leaving 8 bases between them. From germline, CDR1 is MNHEY and CDR2 SMNVEV (reference sequence). The CDR3 sequence is CASSLSSFLNTEAFF. CDR3 sequence (DNA): TGTGCCAGCAGTTTATCAAGCTTCTTGAACACTGAAGCTTTCTTT.